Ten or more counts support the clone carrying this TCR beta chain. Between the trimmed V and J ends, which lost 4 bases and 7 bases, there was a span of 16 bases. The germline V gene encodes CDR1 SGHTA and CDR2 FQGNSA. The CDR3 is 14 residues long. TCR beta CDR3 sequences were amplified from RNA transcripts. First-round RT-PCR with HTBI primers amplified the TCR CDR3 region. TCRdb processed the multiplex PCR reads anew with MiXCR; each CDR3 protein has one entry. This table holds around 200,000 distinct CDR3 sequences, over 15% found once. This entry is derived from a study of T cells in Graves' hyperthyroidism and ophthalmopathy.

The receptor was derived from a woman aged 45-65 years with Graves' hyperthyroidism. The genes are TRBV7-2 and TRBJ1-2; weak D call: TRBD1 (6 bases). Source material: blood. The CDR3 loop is CASSSRGGLGGYTF. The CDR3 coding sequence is TGTGCCAGCAGCTCCCGGGGGGGGCTGGGTGGCTACACCTTC.